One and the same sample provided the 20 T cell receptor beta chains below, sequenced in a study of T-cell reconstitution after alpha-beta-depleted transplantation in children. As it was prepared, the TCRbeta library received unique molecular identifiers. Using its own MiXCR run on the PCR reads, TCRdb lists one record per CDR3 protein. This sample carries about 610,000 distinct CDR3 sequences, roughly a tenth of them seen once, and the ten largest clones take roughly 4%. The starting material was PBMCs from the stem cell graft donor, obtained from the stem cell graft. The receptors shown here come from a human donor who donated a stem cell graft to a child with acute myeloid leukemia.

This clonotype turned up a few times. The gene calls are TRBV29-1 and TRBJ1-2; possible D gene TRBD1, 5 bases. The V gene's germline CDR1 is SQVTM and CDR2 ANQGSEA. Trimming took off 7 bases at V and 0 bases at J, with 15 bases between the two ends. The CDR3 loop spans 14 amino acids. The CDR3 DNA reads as TGCAGCGCTCAACGGGACGGAACTAACTATGGCTACACCTTC. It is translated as CSAQRDGTNYGYTF.

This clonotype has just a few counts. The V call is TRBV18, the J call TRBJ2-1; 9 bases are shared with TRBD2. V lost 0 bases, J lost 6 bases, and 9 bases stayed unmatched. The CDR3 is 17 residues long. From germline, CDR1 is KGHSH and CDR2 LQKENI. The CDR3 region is CASSPPAPGLAGNEQFF. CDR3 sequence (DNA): TGTGCCAGCTCACCACCGGCCCCGGGACTAGCAGGCAATGAGCAGTTCTTC.

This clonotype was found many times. The CDR3 region has the DNA TGTGCCAGCAGTTCTCCCCCAGGGGCACCTTGGGGAGATACGCAGTATTTT. Its protein product is CASSSPPGAPWGDTQYF. The genes are TRBV27 and TRBJ2-3; a possible D gene is TRBD1 (6 bases). The CDR3 spans 17 residues. Trimming pared 4 bases from V and 5 bases from J, leaving 22 bases between. Per germline, CDR1 MNHEY and CDR2 SMNVEV (reference sequence).

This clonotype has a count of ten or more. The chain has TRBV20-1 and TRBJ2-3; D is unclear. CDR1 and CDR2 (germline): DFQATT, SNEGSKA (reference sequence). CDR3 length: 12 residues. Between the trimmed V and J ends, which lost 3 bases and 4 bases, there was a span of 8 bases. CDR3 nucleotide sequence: TGCAGTGCTAGGGAACCCTCAGATACGCAGTATTTT. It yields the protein CSAREPSDTQYF.

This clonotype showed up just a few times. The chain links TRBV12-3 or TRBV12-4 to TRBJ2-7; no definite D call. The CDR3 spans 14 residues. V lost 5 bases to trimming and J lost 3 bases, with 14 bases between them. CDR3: CASSPSHGSYEQYF. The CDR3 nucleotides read TGTGCCAGCAGTCCCTCCCATGGCAGCTACGAGCAGTACTTC.

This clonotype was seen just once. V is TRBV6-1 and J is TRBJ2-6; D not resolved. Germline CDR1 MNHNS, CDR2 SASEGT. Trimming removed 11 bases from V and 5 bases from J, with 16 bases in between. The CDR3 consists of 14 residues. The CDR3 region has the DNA TGTGCCGGCCGGCCCACGCAGAGGGCCAACGTCCTGACTTTC. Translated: CAGRPTQRANVLTF.

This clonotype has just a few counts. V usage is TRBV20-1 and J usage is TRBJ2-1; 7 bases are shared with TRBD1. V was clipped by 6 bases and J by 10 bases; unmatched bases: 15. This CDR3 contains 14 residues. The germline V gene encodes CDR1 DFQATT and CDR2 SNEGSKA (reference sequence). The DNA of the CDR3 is TGCAGTGCCACTCTGACAGGGAAGGCTGGGGAGCAGTTCTTC. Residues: CSATLTGKAGEQFF.

In nucleotides, the CDR3 is TGTGCCAGCAAGTCAGGGTTGTCCTACGAGCAGTACTTC. It is translated as CASKSGLSYEQYF. The rearrangement joins TRBV6-1 to TRBJ2-7, with D possibly matching TRBD1 (5 bases). Germline loops: CDR1 MNHNS, CDR2 SASEGT. V was clipped by 7 bases and J by 1 base, with 11 bases between them. The CDR3 runs to 13 residues.

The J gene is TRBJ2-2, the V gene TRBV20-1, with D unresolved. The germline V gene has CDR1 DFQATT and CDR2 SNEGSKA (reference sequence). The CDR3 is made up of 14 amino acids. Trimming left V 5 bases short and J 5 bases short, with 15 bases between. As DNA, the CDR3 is TGCAGTGCTCTCAAGGCGGTGGGGACCGGGGAGCTGTTTTTT. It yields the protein CSALKAVGTGELFF.

The CDR3 protein is CASSSLPGLAGFRLYNEQFF. The DNA of the CDR3 is TGTGCCAGCAGTTCCCTACCGGGACTAGCGGGCTTCCGCCTGTACAATGAGCAGTTCTTC. The rearrangement joins TRBV6-9 to TRBJ2-1, with 12 bases fitting TRBD2. With V trimmed by 4 bases and J by 4 bases, 17 bases remained unmatched. The CDR3 sequence is 20 residues long. Germline V lookup: CDR1 MNHGY, CDR2 SVAAGI.

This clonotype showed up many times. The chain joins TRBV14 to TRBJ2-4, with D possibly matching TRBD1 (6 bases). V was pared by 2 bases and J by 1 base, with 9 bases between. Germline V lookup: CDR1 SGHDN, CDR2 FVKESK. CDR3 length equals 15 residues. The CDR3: CASSQNRAAKNIQYF. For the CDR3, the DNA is TGTGCCAGCAGCCAAAACAGGGCGGCCAAAAACATTCAGTACTTC. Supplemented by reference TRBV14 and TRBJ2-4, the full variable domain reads EAGVTQFPSHSVIEKGQTVTLRCDPISGHDNLYWYRRVMGKEIKFLLHFVKESKQDESGMPNNRFLAERTGGTYSTLKVQPAELEDSGVYFCASSQNRAAKNIQYFGAGTRLSVL.

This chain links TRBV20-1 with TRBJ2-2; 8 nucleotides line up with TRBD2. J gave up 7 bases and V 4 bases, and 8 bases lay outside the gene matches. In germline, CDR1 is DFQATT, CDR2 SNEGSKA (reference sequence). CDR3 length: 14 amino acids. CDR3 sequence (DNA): TGCAGTGCTATAGGACTAGCAATGATCGGGGAGCTGTTTTTT. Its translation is CSAIGLAMIGELFF.

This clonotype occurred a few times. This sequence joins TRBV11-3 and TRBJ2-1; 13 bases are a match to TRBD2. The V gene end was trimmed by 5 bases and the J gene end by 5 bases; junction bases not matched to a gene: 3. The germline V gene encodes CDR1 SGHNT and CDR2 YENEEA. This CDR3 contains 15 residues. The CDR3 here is CASSTGLAGHNEQFF. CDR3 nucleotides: TGTGCCAGCAGCACGGGACTAGCGGGGCACAATGAGCAGTTCTTC.

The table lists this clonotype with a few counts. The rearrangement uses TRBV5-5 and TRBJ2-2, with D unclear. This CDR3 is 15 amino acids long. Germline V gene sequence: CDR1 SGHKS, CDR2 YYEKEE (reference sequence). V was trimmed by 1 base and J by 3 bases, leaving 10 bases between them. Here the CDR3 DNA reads TGTGCCAGCAGCTTGTTGGTGACGGACACCGGGGAGCTGTTTTTT. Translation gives CASSLLVTDTGELFF.

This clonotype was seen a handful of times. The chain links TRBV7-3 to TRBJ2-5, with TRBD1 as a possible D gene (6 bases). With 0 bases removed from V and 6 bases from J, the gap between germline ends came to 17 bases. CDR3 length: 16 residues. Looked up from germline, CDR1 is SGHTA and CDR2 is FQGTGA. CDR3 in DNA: TGTGCCAGCAGCTTAACCCCGGGACATAGCTTCAAGACCCAGTACTTC. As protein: CASSLTPGHSFKTQYF.

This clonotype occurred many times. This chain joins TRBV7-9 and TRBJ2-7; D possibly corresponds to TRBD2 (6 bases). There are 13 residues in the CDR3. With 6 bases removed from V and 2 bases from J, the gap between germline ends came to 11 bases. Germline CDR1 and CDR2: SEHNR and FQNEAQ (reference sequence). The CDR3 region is CASSPAGTYEQYF. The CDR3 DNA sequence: TGTGCCAGCAGTCCGGCGGGAACCTACGAGCAGTACTTC.

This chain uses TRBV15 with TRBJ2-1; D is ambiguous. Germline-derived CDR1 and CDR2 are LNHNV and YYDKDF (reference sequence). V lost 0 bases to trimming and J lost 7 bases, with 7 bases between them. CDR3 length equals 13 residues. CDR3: CATSRDPRNEQFF. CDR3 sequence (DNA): TGTGCCACCAGCAGAGATCCCAGAAATGAGCAGTTCTTC.

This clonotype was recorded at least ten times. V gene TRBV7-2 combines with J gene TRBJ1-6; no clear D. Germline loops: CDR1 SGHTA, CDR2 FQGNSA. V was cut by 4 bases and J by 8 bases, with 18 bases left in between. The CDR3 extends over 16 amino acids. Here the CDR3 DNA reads TGTGCCAGCAGCTCCGACGGCCTCCGTGTCTATTCACCCCTCCACTTT. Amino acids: CASSSDGLRVYSPLHF.

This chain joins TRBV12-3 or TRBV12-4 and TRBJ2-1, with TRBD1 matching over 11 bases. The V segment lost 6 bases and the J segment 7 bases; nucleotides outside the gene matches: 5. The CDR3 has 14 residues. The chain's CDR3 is CASREGQGANEQFF. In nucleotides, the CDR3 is TGTGCCAGCAGAGAAGGACAGGGGGCTAATGAGCAGTTCTTC.

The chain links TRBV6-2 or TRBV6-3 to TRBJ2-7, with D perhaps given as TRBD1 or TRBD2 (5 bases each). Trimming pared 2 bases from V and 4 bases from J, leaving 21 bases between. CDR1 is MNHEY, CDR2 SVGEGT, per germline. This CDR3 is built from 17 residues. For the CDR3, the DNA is TGTGCCAGCAGTTACCGTGGAATCAGGGTGGGGGATTACGAGCAGTACTTC. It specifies CASSYRGIRVGDYEQYF.